Each of the 23 T cell receptor beta chains below was sequenced from the same sample in a study of shared clonotypes between healthy human individuals. Produced via immunoSEQ multiplex PCR; TCRdb's table is partial and in-frame only. The table lists 950,000 to 1,100,000 clones, roughly 75% of them singletons. What was sequenced was memory CD4+ T cells sorted from blood. Subset indicated: CD45RA-negative fraction. The receptors shown here come from a man between 18 and 29 years old in good health.

This clone was seen once. The chain is built from TRBV2 and TRBJ2-7, with unresolved D. Germline CDR1 is SNHLY and CDR2 is FYNNEI. There are 13 residues in the CDR3. V was cut by 7 bases and J by 0 bases, with 10 bases left in between. Written as DNA, the CDR3 is TGTGCCAGCACAACGGGCCCCTCCTACGAGCAGTACTTC. Protein: CASTTGPSYEQYF. The variable domain in full, completed from reference TRBV2 and TRBJ2-7, reads EPEVTQTPSHQVTQMGQEVILRCVPISNHLYFYWYRQILGQKVEFLVSFYNNEISEKSEIFDDQFSVERPDGSNFTLKIRSTKLEDSAMYFCASTTGPSYEQYFGPGTRLTVT.

CDR3 nucleotides: TGTGCCAGCAGCTTCCCCGGGGCAGATACGCAGTATTTT. Encoded protein: CASSFPGADTQYF. The chain joins TRBV7-6 to TRBJ2-3; tentatively, D is TRBD2 (5 bases). Germline-derived CDR1 and CDR2 are SGHVS and FNYEAQ. The CDR3 consists of 13 residues. V shed 3 bases and J shed 4 bases, with 8 bases lying between them. Together with reference TRBV7-6 and TRBJ2-3, the CDR3 gives the full variable domain: GAGVSQSPRYKVTKRGQDVALRCDPISGHVSLYWYRQALGQGPEFLTYFNYEAQQDKSGLPNDRFSAERPEGSISTLTIQRTEQRDSAMYRCASSFPGADTQYFGPGTRLTVL.

J is TRBJ1-6 and V is TRBV15; D gene ambiguous. V was trimmed by 2 bases and J by 5 bases, leaving 4 bases between them. Germline lookup yields CDR1 LNHNV and CDR2 YYDKDF (reference sequence). This CDR3 has 13 amino acids. The CDR3 protein is CATSRLNNSPLHF. The CDR3 DNA reads as TGTGCCACCAGCAGACTGAATAATTCACCCCTCCACTTT.

The rearrangement joins TRBV25-1 to TRBJ2-7, with TRBD2 identical over 11 bases. V lost 11 bases and J lost 7; bases outside the gene matches: 10. This CDR3 region has 13 residues. Per germline, CDR1 MGHDK and CDR2 SYGVNS. The CDR3 nucleotides read TGTGCCTCCCGGGCTAGCGGGAGGCGGGAGCAGTACTTC. It yields the protein CASRASGRREQYF.

This clone was recorded a few times. The CDR3 nucleotides are TGTGCCAGCAGTATAGGGTTCAATCAGCCCCAGCATTTT. This sequence encodes CASSIGFNQPQHF. V is TRBV6-5 and J is TRBJ1-5; D is uncertain. Germline CDR1 is MNHEY and CDR2 is SVGAGI. This CDR3 is built from 13 residues. Trimming cost V 5 bases and J 3 bases, with 8 bases left between them.

The genes are TRBV9 and TRBJ2-5; weak D call: TRBD1 (6 bases). Between the trimmed V and J ends, which lost 2 bases and 5 bases, there was a span of 16 bases. This CDR3 has 15 residues. Germline V CDR1 and CDR2: SGDLS, YYNGEE. The CDR3 reads CASSVRDNPRETQYF. CDR3 nucleotides: TGTGCCAGCAGCGTCCGGGACAACCCCCGGGAGACCCAGTACTTC.

This rearrangement joins TRBV10-3 to TRBJ2-7; TRBD2 aligns across 10 bases. V gave up 4 bases and J gave up 5 bases; unmatched junction bases: 8. CDR1 ENHRY and CDR2 SYGVKD come from the germline V gene. The length of the CDR3 is 15 residues. The DNA of the CDR3 is TGTGCCATCAGTGGGACTAGCGGTATTGGGGACGAGCAGTACTTC. Amino acids: CAISGTSGIGDEQYF.

This clone was observed a handful of times. This rearrangement joins TRBV30 to TRBJ1-1; perhaps TRBD1 as D (6 bases). V shed 1 base and J shed 6 bases, with 12 bases lying between them. The germline CDR1 and CDR2 sequences are GTSNPN and SVGIG (reference sequence). The CDR3 loop spans 13 amino acids. The CDR3 reads CAWSAQGPSEAFF. DNA of the CDR3: TGTGCCTGGAGTGCACAGGGACCGTCTGAAGCTTTCTTT.

V gene TRBV27 combines with J gene TRBJ2-2; D might be TRBD2 (6 bases). There are 14 residues in the CDR3. Germline V gene lookup returns CDR1 MNHEY and CDR2 SMNVEV (reference sequence). The V end lost 5 bases, the J end lost 6 bases, and 13 bases lay between the germline ends. CDR3 region: CASSGGTRPGELFF. The CDR3 nucleotides are TGTGCCAGCAGTGGGGGGACGAGGCCCGGGGAGCTGTTTTTT.

The chain is built from TRBV5-6 and TRBJ2-7, with 11 bases that match TRBD1. J gave up 2 bases and V 4 bases, and 2 bases lay outside the gene matches. Germline V gene lookup returns CDR1 SGHDT and CDR2 YYEEEE. This CDR3 region has 14 residues. The CDR3: CASSPGQGAYEQYF. The CDR3 bases are TGTGCCAGCAGCCCGGGACAGGGGGCCTACGAGCAGTACTTC. Full variable domain (remainder filled in from reference TRBV5-6 and TRBJ2-7): DAGVTQSPTHLIKTRGQQVTLRCSPKSGHDTVSWYQQALGQGPQFIFQYYEEEERQRGNFPDRFSGHQFPNYSSELNVNALLLGDSALYLCASSPGQGAYEQYFGPGTRLTVT.

The CDR3 DNA follows: TGTGCCAGCAGTTTAGGTCCTGGGGCCAACGTCCTGACTTTC. Encoded protein: CASSLGPGANVLTF. V usage is TRBV27 and J usage is TRBJ2-6; D not resolved. V was shortened by 2 bases and J by 2 bases, with 4 bases between the two germline ends. The CDR3 has 14 residues. In germline, CDR1 is MNHEY, CDR2 SMNVEV (reference sequence).

The V call is TRBV9, the J call TRBJ2-3; 7 bases match TRBD2. CDR3 length: 17 amino acids. J lost 1 base, V lost 0 bases, and 8 bases had no gene match. CDR1 is SGDLS, CDR2 YYNGEE, per germline. CDR3 sequence: CASSVDSGLKGTDTQYF. The DNA for the CDR3 is TGTGCCAGCAGCGTAGACTCGGGACTAAAGGGCACAGATACGCAGTATTTT.

The chain is built from TRBV7-9 and TRBJ2-2; the match to TRBD1 covers 7 bases. Germline V gene data show CDR1 as SEHNR and CDR2 as FQNEAQ (reference sequence). This CDR3 spans 15 amino acids. After removal of 7 bases from V and 2 bases from J, the junction contained 7 bases not matched to a gene. Here the CDR3 reads CASIRDRVNTGELFF. DNA of the CDR3: TGTGCCAGCATCCGAGACAGGGTAAACACCGGGGAGCTGTTTTTT.

Note on this clone: This same CDR3 is encoded by further DNA sequences in the sample. The J gene is TRBJ1-4, the V gene TRBV18; D is uncertain. The CDR3 sequence is 14 residues long. Trimming left V 6 bases short and J 0 bases short, with 8 bases between. CDR1 is KGHSH, CDR2 LQKENI, per germline. CDR3 nucleotides: TGTGCCAGCTCTGCTGGGGCAACTAATGAAAAACTGTTTTTT. This gives the protein CASSAGATNEKLFF. The full variable domain, with the rest looked up from reference TRBV18 and TRBJ1-4, is NAGVMQNPRHLVRRRGQEARLRCSPMKGHSHVYWYRQLPEEGLKFMVYLQKENIIDESGMPKERFSAEFPKEGPSILRIQQVVRGDSAAYFCASSAGATNEKLFFGSGTQLSVL.

This sequence joins TRBV28 and TRBJ2-7; 7 bases fit TRBD2. The germline V gene encodes CDR1 MDHEN and CDR2 SYDVKM. This CDR3 contains 15 residues. The J segment lost 1 base and the V segment lost 1 base, leaving 4 bases of the junction unmatched. In nucleotides, the CDR3 is TGTGCCAGCAGTTTATATTGGGGGGGATCCTACGAGCAGTACTTC. It encodes CASSLYWGGSYEQYF.

V usage is TRBV11-3 and J usage is TRBJ2-2; TRBD1 agrees at 7 bases. The J segment lost 3 bases and the V segment lost 7 bases, leaving 5 bases of the junction unmatched. From germline, CDR1 is SGHNT and CDR2 YENEEA. This CDR3 region has 14 residues. The CDR3 loop is CASTKGADTGELFF. In DNA form, the CDR3 reads TGTGCCAGCACCAAGGGGGCTGACACCGGGGAGCTGTTTTTT.

In its sample, this clone was seen once. This may be a read error: a much more frequent sequence differs by one nucleotide. This chain links TRBV5-4 with TRBJ2-5; D gene unclear. This CDR3 has 11 amino acids. From germline, CDR1 is SGHNT and CDR2 YYREEE (reference sequence). Trimming removed 2 bases at V and 1 base at J, with 0 bases between. The DNA for the CDR3 is TGTGCCAGCAGCTTCCAAGAGACCCAGTACTTC. Its protein product is CASSFQETQYF.

The CDR3 bases are TGTGCCAGCAGCAGAGACCGAGACTATGGCTACACCTTC. This sequence encodes CASSRDRDYGYTF. This chain connects TRBV6-5 to TRBJ1-2; D gene unclear. The CDR3 is made up of 13 amino acids. Germline CDR1 and CDR2: MNHEY and SVGAGI. V lost 6 bases and J 3 bases, leaving 11 bases between the germline ends.

This clone has just a few counts. DNA for the CDR3: TGTGCCAGCAGCAAGGGACTAGCGGGAGGAGACGAGCAGTACTTC. It codes for CASSKGLAGGDEQYF. V is TRBV7-2 and J is TRBJ2-7; TRBD2 matches 15 bases. Germline V gives CDR1 SGHTA, CDR2 FQGNSA. Losses at the gene ends were 5 bases for V and 5 bases for J; bases not matched to a gene: 4. The CDR3 covers 15 residues. Together with reference TRBV7-2 and TRBJ2-7, the CDR3 gives the full variable domain: GAGVSQSPSNKVTEKGKDVELRCDPISGHTALYWYRQSLGQGLEFLIYFQGNSAPDKSGLPSDRFSAERTGGSVSTLTIQRTQQEDSAVYLCASSKGLAGGDEQYFGPGTRLTVT.

This clone was seen a handful of times. The chain is built from TRBV30 and TRBJ1-4; D uncertain. In germline, CDR1 is GTSNPN, CDR2 SVGIG (reference sequence). Trimming took 0 bases from V and 8 from J, leaving 7 bases between them. The CDR3 length is 12 residues. This CDR3 is CAWSVHGEKLFF. The DNA for the CDR3 is TGTGCCTGGAGTGTACATGGCGAAAAACTGTTTTTT. The complete variable domain, with remaining parts taken from reference TRBV30 and TRBJ1-4, reads SQTIHQWPATLVQPVGSPLSLECTVEGTSNPNLYWYRQAAGRGLQLLFYSVGIGQISSEVPQNLSASRPQDRQFILSSKKLLLSDSGFYLCAWSVHGEKLFFGSGTQLSVL.

This chain connects TRBV4-3 to TRBJ2-3; 7 bases match TRBD1. Germline assignment: CDR1 LGHNA and CDR2 YSLEER. This CDR3 comprises 15 residues. V was clipped by 1 base and J by 2 bases; unmatched bases: 3. The CDR3 DNA reads TGCGCCAGCAGCCAAGCACAGGGGTACACAGATACGCAGTATTTT. This codes for CASSQAQGYTDTQYF.

The chain has TRBV11-2 and TRBJ2-5; no definite D call. The germline V and J ends were trimmed by 1 base and 6 bases, with 6 bases remaining between them. The CDR3 length is 12 residues. Germline CDR1 reads SGHAT; CDR2 reads FQNNGV. CDR3: CASSLAKQTQYF. The CDR3 DNA reads TGTGCCAGCAGCTTAGCCAAGCAGACCCAGTACTTC. Supplemented by reference TRBV11-2 and TRBJ2-5, the full variable domain reads EAGVAQSPRYKIIEKRQSVAFWCNPISGHATLYWYQQILGQGPKLLIQFQNNGVVDDSQLPKDRFSAERLKGVDSTLKIQPAKLEDSAVYLCASSLAKQTQYFGPGTRLLVL.

The gene calls are TRBV18 and TRBJ2-2, with D perhaps matching TRBD2 (7 bases). The V end lost 3 bases, the J end lost 4 bases, and 21 bases lay between the germline ends. The CDR3 runs to 18 residues. The V gene's germline CDR1 is KGHSH and CDR2 LQKENI. In nucleotides, the CDR3 is TGTGCCAGCTCACCTAAGCGGGACACACCCCGCGGCACCGGGGAGCTGTTTTTT. It specifies CASSPKRDTPRGTGELFF.